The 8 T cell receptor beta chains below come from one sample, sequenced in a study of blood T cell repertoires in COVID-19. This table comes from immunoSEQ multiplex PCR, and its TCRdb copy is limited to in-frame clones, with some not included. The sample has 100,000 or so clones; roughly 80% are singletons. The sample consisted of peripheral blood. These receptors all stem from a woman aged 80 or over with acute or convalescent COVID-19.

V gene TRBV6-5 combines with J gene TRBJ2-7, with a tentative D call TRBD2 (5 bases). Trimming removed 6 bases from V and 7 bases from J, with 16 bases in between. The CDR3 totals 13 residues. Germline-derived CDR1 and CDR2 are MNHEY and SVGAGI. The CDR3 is CASSNQLEREQYF. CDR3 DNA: TGTGCCAGCAGCAACCAACTAGAGAGGGAGCAGTACTTC.

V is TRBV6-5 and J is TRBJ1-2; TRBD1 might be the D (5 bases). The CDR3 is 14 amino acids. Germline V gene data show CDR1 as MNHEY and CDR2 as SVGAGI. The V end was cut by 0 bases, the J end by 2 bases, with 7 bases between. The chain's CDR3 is CASSYSPGNYGYTF. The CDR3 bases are TGTGCCAGCAGTTACTCGCCAGGGAACTATGGCTACACCTTC.

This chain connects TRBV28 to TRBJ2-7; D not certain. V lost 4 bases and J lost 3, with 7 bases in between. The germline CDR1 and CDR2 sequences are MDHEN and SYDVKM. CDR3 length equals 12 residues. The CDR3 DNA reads TGTGCCAGCAGTTGGCCGCACTACGAGCAGTACTTC. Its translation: CASSWPHYEQYF.

This chain's CDR3 is CASSLSRQGTQYF. CDR3 nucleotide sequence: TGTGCCAGCAGCTTATCGCGACAGGGGACGCAGTATTTT. The genes are TRBV7-2 and TRBJ2-3; TRBD1 matches 8 bases. There are 13 residues in the CDR3. In germline, CDR1 is SGHTA, CDR2 FQGNSA. J gave up 9 bases and V 2 bases, and 4 bases lay outside the gene matches.

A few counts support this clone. CDR3 amino acids: CSVEGLAGELYEQYF. DNA for the CDR3: TGCAGCGTTGAGGGACTAGCGGGAGAGCTTTACGAGCAGTACTTC. The gene calls are TRBV29-1 and TRBJ2-7; 14 bases map to TRBD2. Losses at the gene ends were 3 bases for V and 4 bases for J; bases not matched to a gene: 5. CDR3 size: 15 residues. Per germline, CDR1 SQVTM and CDR2 ANQGSEA.

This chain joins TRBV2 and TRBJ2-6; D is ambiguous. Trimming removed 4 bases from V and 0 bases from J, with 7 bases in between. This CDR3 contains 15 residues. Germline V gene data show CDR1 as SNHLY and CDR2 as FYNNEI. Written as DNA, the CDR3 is TGTGCCAGCAGTGTCAGTCCCTCTGGGGCCAACGTCCTGACTTTC. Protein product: CASSVSPSGANVLTF.

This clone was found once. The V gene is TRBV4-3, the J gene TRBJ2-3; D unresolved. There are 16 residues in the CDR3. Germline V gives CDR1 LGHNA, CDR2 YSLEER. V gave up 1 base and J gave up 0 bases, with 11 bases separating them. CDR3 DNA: TGCGCCAGCAGCCAAGTTCAAACGGGTAGCACAGATACGCAGTATTTT. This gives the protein CASSQVQTGSTDTQYF.

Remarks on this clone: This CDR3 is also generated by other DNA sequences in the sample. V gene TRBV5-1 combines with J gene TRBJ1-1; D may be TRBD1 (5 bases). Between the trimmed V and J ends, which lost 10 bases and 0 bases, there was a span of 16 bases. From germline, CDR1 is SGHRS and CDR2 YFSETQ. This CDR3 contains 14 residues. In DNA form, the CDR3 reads TGCGCCTCAAGCCCGGGACTCCTGAACACTGAAGCTTTCTTT. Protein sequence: CASSPGLLNTEAFF.